A selection of T cell receptor beta chains follows, all from one sample in a study of response to subunit inactivated influenza vaccine. One entry per CDR3 protein, called by TCRdb with MiXCR from the RT-PCR reads. Of about 480,000 distinct CDR3 sequences in the sample, roughly 11% were seen once. The sample here was PBMCs from blood, taken 40 to 50 days after vaccination. The receptors derive from a man in his fifties who received an inactivated influenza vaccine. The conserved cysteine and the conserved F or W are not part of the CDR3 here. A D gene is named only where the DNA matches it firmly.

v_gene	d_gene	j_gene	CDR3aa
TRBV6-2/TRBV6-3	TRBD2	TRBJ2-2	ASTRGRAGAEGELF
TRBV11-2	TRBD1	TRBJ2-6	ASSSGQGSFSGANVLT
TRBV12-3/TRBV12-4	TRBD1	TRBJ2-6	ASTGGTGAVSGANVLT
TRBV7-9	TRBD1	TRBJ2-1	ASSLSGQGTNEQF
TRBV7-2	-	TRBJ2-7	ASSFGVHEQY
TRBV5-1	TRBD2	TRBJ2-7	ASSAGLAGGTDEQY
TRBV29-1	-	TRBJ2-2	SFRGGQAGELF
TRBV20-1	TRBD1	TRBJ1-1	SARDMGRRGDSEAF
TRBV20-1	-	TRBJ2-3	SARVGRRRTDTQY
TRBV6-2/TRBV6-3	TRBD2	TRBJ2-2	ASSGLARNTGELF
TRBV6-5	TRBD2	TRBJ2-7	ASSYLGLAGAEQY
TRBV7-8	TRBD1	TRBJ2-1	ASSPRDSYNEQF
TRBV2	TRBD1	TRBJ1-2	ASSEYQGANYGYT
TRBV6-1	-	TRBJ1-5	ASIASGYQPQH
TRBV20-1	TRBD1	TRBJ1-1	SARDAGGGSAF
TRBV9	-	TRBJ1-5	ASSVDGGSNQPQH
TRBV5-1	-	TRBJ2-3	ASGSTGTDTQY